This T cell receptor beta chain was captured by sequencing in a study of T cell responses to AZD1222 COVID-19 vaccine (dated by TCRdb to the early 2020s). With respect to the entire study: TCR sequencing covered roughly 230 trial participants: roughly 200 given two doses of AZD1222 and 26 given two doses of MenACWY control vaccine. Trial participants were enrolled into age subgroups of 18-55, 56-69 and 70-plus years, which contained approximately 150, 30 and 60 TCR-sequenced participants, respectively.

What the authors observed across the whole study: After two AZD1222 doses, spike-specific TCR breadth and depth were significantly higher than at day 0 and than in MenACWY recipients. The 56-69-year group was small, and its depth increase did not reach significance, likely because of low power. Nearly half of unique spike-specific TCRs reportedly recognized epitopes outside regions mutated in the B.1.351 and B.1.1.7 variants. Conclusions about previously exposed vaccinees are limited, since just six AZD1222 recipients were seropositive for SARS-CoV-2 at baseline. The whole spike protein was spanned by vaccine-associated CD4 TCRs, and dominant responses were seen in regions 160-218 and 743-854. Participants were mostly white British, with more females than males. The authors suggested clonal diversity may have been underestimated. Because no day 14 peak-response samples were available, repertoires were characterized only after the peak T cell response.

The CDR3 regions of human TCRbeta chains were analyzed by immunosequencing. The paper's data handling went like this. Repertoire TCRs were matched against a reference library of SARS-CoV-2-specific TCRs generated with the MIRA antigen-specificity platform. Breadth was defined as the fraction of unique TCRs that were SARS-CoV-2-associated, and depth was defined as the fraction of total T cells that were SARS-CoV-2-associated. Each spike-specific TCR was assigned to its reactive spike region and to a CD4 or CD8 class using the MIRA data. Log10-transformed breadth and depth values were compared by one-way ANOVA with Sidak's multiple comparisons tests. TCRdb limited this immuneACCESS table to in-frame rearrangements with V and J called. A share of clones is missing; checked studies link under half to unresolved V genes, and the rest is unexplained. V, J and clone size are taken as reported in that table, and D and trimming were inferred from the DNA itself. This sample gives about 70,000 clones in total; around 89% of them show up just once. The top ten clones comprise 4% to 5.5% of the sample.

Concerning this clone: What this receptor recognizes is not known. Base quality data are lacking; no much larger clone is found one base away.

In the paper's terms, the time point label means: about 28 days (+/-7) after the second vaccine dose. Explained via the paper, the treatment or condition label denotes: meningococcal conjugate vaccine given as trial control. The vaccinee samples were drawn from two UK trials, COV001 and COV002, one of which was a single-blind randomized controlled phase 2/3 trial testing AZD1222 (ChAdOx1 nCoV-19) in healthy adults. Trial participant PBMC samples were collected at day 0 and day 28 after the second dose for TCRbeta chain sequencing. Germline trimming amounts to 6 bases on V and 7 bases on J, with 4 as the count of junction bases outside the gene matches. CDR1 MNHEY and CDR2 SVGAGI are derived from the germline V gene. The CDR3 holds 14 amino acids from the cysteine to the phenylalanine. Just the 42-base CDR3 DNA is kept, in frame starting at base 1.

Sequences were derived from peripheral blood, sampled 28 days after the second dose of the MenACWY control vaccine. The chain uses TRBV6-5 and TRBJ1-5, and 12 bases in between align with TRBD1. The receptor was isolated from an adult who received the MenACWY meningococcal vaccine as a control. At the DNA level, the sequence is TGTGCCAGCAGGGGGACAGGGGGCGCGCAGCCCCAGCATTTT. It translates as CASRGTGGAQPQHF.